The 2 T cell receptor beta chains below come from one sample, sequenced in a study of T cells after yellow fever vaccination. In TCRdb, the 5' RACE reads were re-called with MiXCR into one record per CDR3 protein. The repertoire has about 360,000 distinct CDR3 sequences, about 6.2% of them found once; the top ten carry roughly 15%. The sequencing here drew on PBMCs, taken 5 days after the yellow fever booster vaccination. These receptors all come from a young man who received the YFV17D yellow fever vaccine.

This clonotype was counted many times. The V gene is TRBV7-2, the J gene TRBJ2-1, with D perhaps matching TRBD1 or TRBD2 (5 bases each). CDR3 size: 12 residues. V dropped 5 bases and J dropped 8 bases, with 10 bases sitting between them. Germline loops: CDR1 SGHTA, CDR2 FQGNSA. The CDR3 coding sequence is TGTGCCAGCAGCCCCAGGGAGTATGAGCAGTTCTTC. Amino acids: CASSPREYEQFF.

The chain carries TRBV20-1 and TRBJ2-1; 14 bases match TRBD2. CDR3 length equals 15 residues. V lost 6 bases, J lost 6 bases, and 7 bases stayed unmatched. Germline V gives CDR1 DFQATT, CDR2 SNEGSKA (reference sequence). Here the CDR3 reads CSAAAGLAGVNEQFF. The CDR3 DNA reads as TGCAGTGCGGCAGCGGGACTAGCGGGAGTCAATGAGCAGTTCTTC.